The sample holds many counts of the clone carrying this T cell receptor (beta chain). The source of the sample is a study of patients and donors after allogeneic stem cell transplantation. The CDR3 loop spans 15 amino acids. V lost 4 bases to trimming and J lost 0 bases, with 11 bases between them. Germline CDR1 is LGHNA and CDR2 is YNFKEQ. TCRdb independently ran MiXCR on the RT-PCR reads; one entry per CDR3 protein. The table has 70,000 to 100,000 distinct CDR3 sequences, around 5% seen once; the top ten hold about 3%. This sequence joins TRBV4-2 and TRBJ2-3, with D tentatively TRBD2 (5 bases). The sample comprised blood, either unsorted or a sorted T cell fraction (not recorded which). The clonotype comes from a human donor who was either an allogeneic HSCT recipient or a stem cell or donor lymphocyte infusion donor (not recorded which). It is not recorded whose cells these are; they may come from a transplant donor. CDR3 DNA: TGTGCCAGCAGCCTAGCGTCCGGAAGCACAGATACGCAGTATTTT. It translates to CASSLASGSTDTQYF.